The clone carrying this TCR beta chain was counted only a few times. Its antigen is unknown. Generation of TCR cDNA used 5'RACE template switching (which added a universal primer site and UMIs). MiXCR, run by TCRdb on the 5' RACE reads, gives a single entry per CDR3 protein. The profile shows under 600,000 distinct CDR3 sequences, less than 25% of them singletons. This specimen belongs to a study of T cells after yellow fever vaccination. Per the germline V gene, CDR1 is SNHLY and CDR2 is FYNNEI. The CDR3 length is 15 residues. Trimming removed 6 bases from V and 4 bases from J; junction bases left unmatched: 3. Notes on the study in general: Boosting was followed by the reappearance of most primary-vaccination clones (about 96% CD4, around 86% CD8). CD4 and CD8 compartments shared a small share of clonotypes.

The specimen was PBMCs, collected approximately 22 days after the first yellow fever vaccination. This sequence joins TRBV2 and TRBJ2-1, with 13 bases that match TRBD2. The TCR was taken from a man aged 18 to 30 who received the YFV17D yellow fever vaccine. DNA of the CDR3: TGTGCCAGCAGACTGGGACTAGCGGGGTACAATGAGCAGTTCTTC. Protein sequence: CASRLGLAGYNEQFF. The full variable domain, in which reference TRBV2 and TRBJ2-1 provide the parts outside the CDR3, is EPEVTQTPSHQVTQMGQEVILRCVPISNHLYFYWYRQILGQKVEFLVSFYNNEISEKSEIFDDQFSVERPDGSNFTLKIRSTKLEDSAMYFCASRLGLAGYNEQFFGPGTRLTVL.